The TCR beta chain described here comes from a study of T cell repertoires in cytomegalovirus infection. General observations from the study: Adding up the frequency of public TCR beta families identified people who carried CMV plus the relevant HLA.

TCRdb re-analysed the reads in MiXCR, keeping a single row per CDR3 protein. The sample has about 360,000 distinct CDR3 sequences, roughly 18% seen once; the top ten hold about 10%. A note on this clonotype: What it binds is not known.

The sequenced material came from PBMCs. This TCR was recovered from a human donor in good health (CMV status not recorded). Some clones in this sample may be carry-over from other donors' samples.

The CDR3 loop is CASTQDRSTDTQYF. The CDR3 region has the DNA TGTGCCAGCACCCAGGACAGGAGCACAGATACGCAGTATTTT. The chain carries TRBV28 and TRBJ2-3, with 7 bases identical to TRBD1. The CDR3 has 14 residues. The germline V gene encodes CDR1 MDHEN and CDR2 SYDVKM. Trimming cost V 7 bases and J 0 bases; bases outside gene matches: 4. Combining the CDR3 with reference TRBV28 and TRBJ2-3 gives the whole variable domain DVKVTQSSRYLVKRTGEKVFLECVQDMDHENMFWYRQDPGLGLRLIYFSYDVKMKEKGDIPEGYSVSREKKERFSLILESASTNQTSMYLCASTQDRSTDTQYFGPGTRLTVL.